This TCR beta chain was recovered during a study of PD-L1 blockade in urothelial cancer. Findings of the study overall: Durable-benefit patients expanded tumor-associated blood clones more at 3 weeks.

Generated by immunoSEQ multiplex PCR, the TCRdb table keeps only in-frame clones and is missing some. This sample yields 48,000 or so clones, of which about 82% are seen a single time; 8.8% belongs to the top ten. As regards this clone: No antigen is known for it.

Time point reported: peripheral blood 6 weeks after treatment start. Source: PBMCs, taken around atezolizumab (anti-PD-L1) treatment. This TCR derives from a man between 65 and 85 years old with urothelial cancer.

The CDR3 sequence: CASSPGLARAGELFF. DNA of the CDR3: TGTGCCAGCAGCCCCGGACTAGCGAGGGCCGGGGAGCTGTTTTTT. The chain links TRBV7-9 to TRBJ2-2, with 9 bases lining up with TRBD2. The CDR3 sequence is 15 residues long. Germline CDR1 and CDR2: SEHNR and FQNEAQ (reference sequence). The V and J ends lost 5 bases and 6 bases, in that order; junction bases with no gene match: 7.